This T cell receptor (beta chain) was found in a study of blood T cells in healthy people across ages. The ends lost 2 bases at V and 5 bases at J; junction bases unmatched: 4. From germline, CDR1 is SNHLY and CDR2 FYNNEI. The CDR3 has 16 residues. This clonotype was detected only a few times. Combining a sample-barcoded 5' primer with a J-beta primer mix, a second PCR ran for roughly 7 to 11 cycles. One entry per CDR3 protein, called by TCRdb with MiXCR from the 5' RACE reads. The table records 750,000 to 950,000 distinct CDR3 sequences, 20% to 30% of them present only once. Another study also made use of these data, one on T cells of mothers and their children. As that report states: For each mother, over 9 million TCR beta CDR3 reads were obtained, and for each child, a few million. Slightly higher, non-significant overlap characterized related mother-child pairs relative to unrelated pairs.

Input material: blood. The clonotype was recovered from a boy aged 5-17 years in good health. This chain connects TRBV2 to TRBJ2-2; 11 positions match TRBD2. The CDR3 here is CASSEMTSGDTGELFF. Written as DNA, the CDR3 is TGTGCCAGCAGTGAAATGACTAGCGGGGATACCGGGGAGCTGTTTTTT.